These 24 T cell receptor beta chains were sequenced from one sample in a study of blood T cells in healthy people across ages. Then a second PCR, running about 6 to 12 cycles, was carried out with a sample-barcoded 5' primer and a J-beta primer mix. TCRdb independently ran MiXCR on the 5' RACE reads; one entry per CDR3 protein. The repertoire consists of over a million distinct CDR3 sequences, with roughly 43% occurring once and the leading ten covering around 4%. Input material: blood. The receptors here all came from a woman younger than 35 in good health.

The V call is TRBV6-2 or TRBV6-3, the J call TRBJ2-7, with 10 positions matching TRBD2. Trimming took 4 bases from V and 7 from J; bases not matched to a gene: 7. Germline values: CDR1 MNHEY, CDR2 SVGEGT. The CDR3 extends over 14 amino acids. The DNA of the CDR3 is TGTGCCAGCAGTTTACCGACTAGCGGGTGTGAGCAGTACTTC. Translated: CASSLPTSGCEQYF.

With regard to this clonotype: Relative to the germline gene, one junction end is altered; a read error may explain this. The rearrangement uses TRBV6-5 and TRBJ2-1; D perhaps matches TRBD2 (6 bases). The CDR3 consists of 17 residues. Germline-derived CDR1 and CDR2 are MNHEY and SVGAGI. The CDR3 nucleotides are TGTGCCAGCAGTTACACAGCCTCAGGAGGGTTGGGAAATGGGCAGTTCTTC. Its translation: CASSYTASGGLGNGQFF.

This rearrangement joins TRBV18 to TRBJ1-4, with D maybe TRBD1 (6 bases). The germline gives CDR1 KGHSH, CDR2 LQKENI. Deletions cut 6 bases from V and 6 bases from J, with 17 bases between. CDR3 length: 15 amino acids. This chain's CDR3 is CASSPNTGPDEKLFF. CDR3 nucleotides: TGTGCCAGCTCGCCAAACACAGGGCCCGATGAAAAACTGTTTTTT.

As to this clonotype: At one end the junction does not follow the germline gene, possibly because of a read error. CDR3 nucleotide sequence: TGTGCCAGCAGTTACCCTAGCCTGTTGGACAATAAGCAGTTCTTC. This sequence encodes CASSYPSLLDNKQFF. The chain joins TRBV6-2 or TRBV6-3 to TRBJ2-1; either TRBD1 or TRBD2 may fit D (5 bases each). The CDR3 length is 15 residues. Germline V gives CDR1 MNHEY, CDR2 SVGEGT.

This chain joins TRBV11-2 and TRBJ2-7; D gene uncertain. Germline CDR1 and CDR2: SGHAT and FQNNGV. The CDR3 sequence is 15 residues long. The V end was cut by 6 bases, the J end by 2 bases, with 17 bases between. CDR3 sequence reads: CASSPDGFHPYEQYF. DNA for the CDR3: TGTGCCAGCAGTCCGGACGGATTTCACCCCTACGAGCAGTACTTC.

V gene TRBV20-1 combines with J gene TRBJ2-7, with TRBD2 matching over 9 bases. The CDR3 has 15 amino acids. Germline assignment: CDR1 DFQATT and CDR2 SNEGSKA (reference sequence). Germline trimming cut 5 bases from V and 1 base from J; bases unmatched to any gene: 9. In DNA, the CDR3 is TGCAGTGCTCAACGGGGTAGCGGGAGTTCCTACGAGCAGTACTTC. Protein: CSAQRGSGSSYEQYF.

The rearrangement links TRBV5-6 to TRBJ2-3, with 9 nucleotides matching TRBD2. Germline assignment: CDR1 SGHDT and CDR2 YYEEEE. The J segment lost 6 bases and the V segment lost 6 bases, leaving 11 bases of the junction unmatched. The CDR3 sequence is 15 residues long. This CDR3 is CASTDLREGGDTQYF. The CDR3 nucleotides read TGTGCCAGCACGGATTTGCGGGAGGGGGGGGATACGCAGTATTTT.

The rearrangement uses TRBV28 and TRBJ1-5, with TRBD1 identical over 8 bases. V trimming: 6 bases; J trimming: 3 bases; junction bases outside the gene matches: 4. CDR3 length equals 14 residues. Per the germline V gene, CDR1 is MDHEN and CDR2 is SYDVKM. CDR3 DNA: TGTGCCAGCAGGAAGGACAGGGACAATCAGCCCCAGCATTTT. Translation gives CASRKDRDNQPQHF.

This clonotype was counted between two and nine times. This chain connects TRBV5-6 to TRBJ1-1; TRBD1 agrees at 7 bases. Germline V CDR1 and CDR2: SGHDT, YYEEEE. The CDR3 consists of 15 residues. Trimming removed 4 bases from V and 3 bases from J; junction bases left unmatched: 9. The CDR3 here is CASSLSTGIHTEAFF. Here the CDR3 DNA reads TGTGCCAGCAGCCTTTCGACAGGGATCCACACTGAAGCTTTCTTT. Filled out from reference TRBV5-6 and TRBJ1-1, the complete variable domain reads DAGVTQSPTHLIKTRGQQVTLRCSPKSGHDTVSWYQQALGQGPQFIFQYYEEEERQRGNFPDRFSGHQFPNYSSELNVNALLLGDSALYLCASSLSTGIHTEAFFGQGTRLTVV.

This clonotype was seen once. CDR3 nucleotides: TGTGCCTGGAGTTTCAGGACTAACTCCTACGAGCAGTACTTC. Translating it yields CAWSFRTNSYEQYF. This sequence joins TRBV30 and TRBJ2-7; tentatively, D is TRBD2 (6 bases). V dropped 2 bases and J dropped 0 bases, with 11 bases sitting between them. CDR3 size: 14 residues. Germline lookup yields CDR1 GTSNPN and CDR2 SVGIG (reference sequence).

This clonotype was detected only a few times. The V gene is TRBV12-3 or TRBV12-4, the J gene TRBJ2-1; D gene uncertain. V was shortened by 3 bases and J by 3 bases, with 6 bases between the two germline ends. The CDR3 consists of 13 residues. Here the CDR3 DNA reads TGTGCCAGCAGTTTCGTTATCTACAATGAGCAGTTCTTC. Translated, it gives CASSFVIYNEQFF.

There are a few counts of this clonotype. The CDR3 DNA reads TGTGCCAGCATAGGACAGGGCGCCCCAGAGACCCAGTACTTC. This codes for CASIGQGAPETQYF. V and J are TRBV11-2 and TRBJ2-5; TRBD1 matches at 8 bases. The CDR3 runs 14 residues. V lost 7 bases, J lost 4 bases, and 8 bases stayed unmatched. Germline CDR1 SGHAT, CDR2 FQNNGV.

The chain carries TRBV20-1 and TRBJ2-1; 7 positions match TRBD2. Judging by the DNA end, TRBJ2-7 fits better; the J call may be wrong. The CDR3 sequence is 13 residues long. CDR1 and CDR2 from the germline V gene are DFQATT and SNEGSKA (reference sequence). CDR3 sequence: CSATAGYYNEQYF. CDR3 DNA sequence: TGCAGTGCAACAGCGGGATATTACAATGAGCAGTACTTC.

The CDR3 reads CASSQDGAGGVTDTQYF. CDR3 bases: TGTGCCAGCAGCCAAGATGGGGCGGGAGGGGTCACAGATACGCAGTATTTT. V usage is TRBV4-2 and J usage is TRBJ2-3, with 9 bases matching TRBD2. This CDR3 has 17 amino acids. Trimming at V came to 0 bases and at J to 2 bases, leaving 6 bases not matched to a gene. In germline, CDR1 is LGHNA, CDR2 YNFKEQ.

The chain has TRBV4-2 and TRBJ2-4; 9 bases agree with TRBD1. The J call may be faulty, since TRBJ2-7 better matches the DNA end. Germline V lookup: CDR1 LGHNA, CDR2 YNFKEQ. The CDR3 is made up of 14 amino acids. The CDR3 spells CASSVRQGGVEQYF. DNA for the CDR3: TGTGCCAGCAGCGTTCGACAGGGGGGGGTCGAGCAGTACTTC.

The V call is TRBV11-2, the J call TRBJ1-6; 8 nucleotides align to TRBD1. The germline CDR1 and CDR2 sequences are SGHAT and FQNNGV. The V and J ends lost 3 bases and 1 base, in that order; junction bases with no gene match: 2. This CDR3 is 16 amino acids long. The CDR3: CASSFWDRSYNSPLHF. The CDR3 region has the DNA TGTGCCAGCAGCTTTTGGGACAGGTCCTATAATTCACCCCTCCACTTT.

The rearrangement joins TRBV2 to TRBJ2-2, with D unresolved. Trimming took 8 bases from V and 5 from J, leaving 18 bases between them. Germline loops: CDR1 SNHLY, CDR2 FYNNEI. This CDR3 comprises 15 residues. CDR3 bases: TGTGCCAGCCTCCGTGAAGGGTCGGGTACCGGGGAGCTGTTTTTT. Its translation: CASLREGSGTGELFF.

The chain combines TRBV15 with TRBJ2-1; D is unresolved. This CDR3 has 13 residues. Per the germline V gene, CDR1 is LNHNV and CDR2 is YYDKDF (reference sequence). Trimming cost V 1 base and J 5 bases, with 6 bases left between them. The CDR3 loop is CATSRAQNNEQFF. In DNA, the CDR3 is TGTGCCACCAGCAGAGCACAGAACAATGAGCAGTTCTTC. Complete variable domain (other parts from reference TRBV15 and TRBJ2-1): DAMVIQNPRYQVTQFGKPVTLSCSQTLNHNVMYWYQQKSSQAPKLLFHYYDKDFNNEADTPDNFQSRRPNTSFCFLDIRSPGLGDTAMYLCATSRAQNNEQFFGPGTRLTVL.

This clonotype was observed once. The chain employs TRBV6-5 and TRBJ2-2; D unclear. The V end lost 4 bases, the J end lost 5 bases, and 11 bases lay between the germline ends. Germline CDR1 is MNHEY and CDR2 is SVGAGI. The CDR3 spans 14 residues. CDR3 sequence reads: CASSWQRGTGELFF. The CDR3 bases are TGTGCCAGCAGTTGGCAGAGAGGTACCGGGGAGCTGTTTTTT.

This clonotype was detected only a few times. The chain has TRBV20-1 and TRBJ2-5, with D possibly being TRBD1 (5 bases). The V gene's germline CDR1 is DFQATT and CDR2 SNEGSKA (reference sequence). This CDR3 is built from 12 residues. With 3 bases removed from V and 5 bases from J, the gap between germline ends came to 10 bases. The CDR3 reads CSASPRVETQYF. The DNA for the CDR3 is TGCAGTGCTAGTCCCAGGGTGGAGACCCAGTACTTC.

The chain has TRBV18 and TRBJ2-7; TRBD1 matches at 7 bases. This CDR3 spans 18 amino acids. From germline, CDR1 is KGHSH and CDR2 LQKENI. The ends lost 5 bases at V and 0 bases at J; junction bases unmatched: 16. In DNA, the CDR3 is TGTGCCAGCTCAGCACGACCCTCTGGACAGGCCAACTCCTACGAGCAGTACTTC. The encoded protein is CASSARPSGQANSYEQYF.

The rearrangement uses TRBV5-1 and TRBJ2-3, with D possibly TRBD2 on 5 matching bases. The germline gives CDR1 SGHRS, CDR2 YFSETQ. With 7 bases removed from V and 4 bases from J, the gap between germline ends came to 13 bases. This CDR3 region has 13 residues. The CDR3 loop reads CASADGLADTQYF. CDR3 sequence (DNA): TGCGCCAGCGCGGACGGACTCGCAGATACGCAGTATTTT.

The V call is TRBV7-2, the J call TRBJ2-3; 9 positions match TRBD1. The CDR3 covers 14 residues. Germline values: CDR1 SGHTA, CDR2 FQGNSA. V was clipped by 5 bases and J by 5 bases; unmatched bases: 5. As DNA, the CDR3 is TGTGCCAGCAGCGGGGACAGGGCTCTAGATACGCAGTATTTT. As protein: CASSGDRALDTQYF.

V usage is TRBV7-2 and J usage is TRBJ2-5; tentatively, D is TRBD2 (6 bases). Germline loops: CDR1 SGHTA, CDR2 FQGNSA. V gave up 4 bases and J gave up 11 bases, with 20 bases separating them. The length of the CDR3 is 14 residues. CDR3 nucleotide sequence: TGTGCCAGCAGCTCCGGGGGAGCTTACAATGAGCAGTACTTC. Amino acid sequence: CASSSGGAYNEQYF.